The 17 T cell receptor beta chains below all came from one sample that was sequenced in a study of PD-1 blockade in classical Hodgkin lymphoma. Sample time point: cycle 4 day 1 (C4D1), after less than 7 weeks of nivolumab. Each patient relapsed following autologous stem cell transplantation, and prior brentuximab vedotin exposure differed. Clones were sequenced by immunoSEQ multiplex PCR, and TCRdb holds only the in-frame ones, with some missing. The sample holds 110,000 or so clones, approximately 89% seen once. Here the sequenced sample was peripheral blood mononuclear cells (PBMCs), taken before the fourth cycle of nivolumab. The receptor source for this set is a human donor with classical Hodgkin lymphoma.

This chain uses TRBV2 with TRBJ2-2; the D call may be TRBD1 or TRBD2 (5 bases each). CDR1 SNHLY and CDR2 FYNNEI come from the germline V gene. The V end lost 7 bases, the J end lost 0 bases, and 15 bases lay between the germline ends. The length of the CDR3 is 16 residues. This CDR3 is CASINEGLSNTGELFF. The DNA of the CDR3 is TGTGCCAGCATTAATGAGGGGCTCTCGAACACCGGGGAGCTGTTTTTT.

The chain combines TRBV6-1 with TRBJ1-2; 8 positions match TRBD1. The trim removed 8 bases at V and 4 bases at J, leaving 9 bases unmatched. Germline loops: CDR1 MNHNS, CDR2 SASEGT. The CDR3 runs to 14 residues. Written as DNA, the CDR3 is TGTGCCAGCGGGGGAGGACAGGGTTCCTATGGCTACACCTTC. This gives the protein CASGGGQGSYGYTF.

DNA of the CDR3: TGTGCCAGCACTACCGGGACAGGGAACTATGGCTACACCTTC. This encodes CASTTGTGNYGYTF. The genes are TRBV28 and TRBJ1-2; TRBD1 matches 9 bases. There are 14 residues in the CDR3. V was pared by 7 bases and J by 2 bases, with 5 bases of the junction left unmatched. Germline V gene data show CDR1 as MDHEN and CDR2 as SYDVKM.

This clone was observed a single time. The V call is TRBV27, the J call TRBJ2-7, with 9 bases lining up with TRBD1. Germline CDR1 MNHEY, CDR2 SMNVEV (reference sequence). This CDR3 comprises 14 residues. The V segment lost 6 bases and the J segment 7 bases; nucleotides outside the gene matches: 10. CDR3 nucleotide sequence: TGTGCCAGCAGCCCCGGGACAGGGCAAGTAGAGCAGTACTTC. Translated, it gives CASSPGTGQVEQYF.

The rearrangement joins TRBV28 to TRBJ1-1; 9 bases match TRBD1. The CDR3 covers 14 residues. With V trimmed by 7 bases and J by 6 bases, 9 bases remained unmatched. The germline CDR1 and CDR2 sequences are MDHEN and SYDVKM. CDR3: CASMRQGGNAEAFF. CDR3 in DNA: TGTGCCAGCATGAGACAGGGGGGGAATGCTGAAGCTTTCTTT. Combining the CDR3 with reference TRBV28 and TRBJ1-1 gives the whole variable domain DVKVTQSSRYLVKRTGEKVFLECVQDMDHENMFWYRQDPGLGLRLIYFSYDVKMKEKGDIPEGYSVSREKKERFSLILESASTNQTSMYLCASMRQGGNAEAFFGQGTRLTVV.

The genes are TRBV27 and TRBJ1-1; 8 bases fit TRBD1. V dropped 6 bases and J dropped 11; count of bases not matched to a gene: 14. Germline V gene sequence: CDR1 MNHEY, CDR2 SMNVEV (reference sequence). CDR3 length: 14 amino acids. CDR3 sequence reads: CASRPWTGWEEAFF. The CDR3 coding sequence is TGTGCCAGCAGACCTTGGACAGGGTGGGAAGAGGCTTTCTTT.

The chain recombines TRBV28 with TRBJ1-5; unclear D gene. Looked up from germline, CDR1 is MDHEN and CDR2 is SYDVKM. The V gene lost 2 bases and the J gene lost 0 bases, with 8 bases spanning the gap. The CDR3 runs to 15 residues. The CDR3 coding sequence is TGTGCCAGCAGTTTAGGCGCGGCTAGCAATCAGCCCCAGCATTTT. This sequence encodes CASSLGAASNQPQHF.

This clone was counted a single time. The V gene is TRBV7-9, the J gene TRBJ2-2; D uncertain. The CDR3 is 14 residues long. V was pared by 1 base and J by 5 bases, with 8 bases between. CDR1 and CDR2 from the germline V gene are SEHNR and FQNEAQ (reference sequence). CDR3: CASSLVGMTGELFF. The CDR3 region has the DNA TGTGCCAGCAGCTTAGTAGGAATGACCGGGGAGCTGTTTTTT. The variable domain in full, completed from reference TRBV7-9 and TRBJ2-2, reads DTGVSQNPRHKITKRGQNVTFRCDPISEHNRLYWYRQTLGQGPEFLTYFQNEAQLEKSRLLSDRFSAERPKGSFSTLEIQRTEQGDSAMYLCASSLVGMTGELFFGEGSRLTVL.

This chain connects TRBV19 to TRBJ1-2, with 7 bases identical to TRBD1. This CDR3 region has 14 residues. After removal of 3 bases from V and 4 bases from J, the junction contained 5 bases not matched to a gene. CDR1 is LNHDA, CDR2 SQIVND, per germline (reference sequence). The CDR3 is CASSMGPGGYGYTF. The CDR3 DNA is TGTGCCAGTAGTATGGGGCCAGGGGGCTATGGCTACACCTTC.

This sequence joins TRBV11-2 and TRBJ2-7; 9 nucleotides line up with TRBD1. V lost 10 bases, J lost 4 bases, and 14 bases stayed unmatched. There are 15 residues in the CDR3. CDR1 and CDR2 from the germline V gene are SGHAT and FQNNGV. CDR3 residues: CATKRTGQGGYEQYF. The CDR3 DNA reads TGTGCCACCAAACGAACGGGACAGGGAGGTTACGAGCAGTACTTC.

This chain uses TRBV15 with TRBJ2-2, with a weak D call TRBD2 (6 bases). This CDR3 region has 14 residues. Germline CDR1 reads LNHNV; CDR2 reads YYDKDF (reference sequence). V was clipped by 0 bases and J by 6 bases, with 8 bases between them. CDR3 loop: CATSRDLASGELFF. The CDR3 DNA sequence: TGTGCCACCAGCAGAGATCTAGCGTCCGGGGAGCTGTTTTTT.

The genes are TRBV30 and TRBJ1-2, with 10 bases matching TRBD1. The trim removed 5 bases at V and 7 bases at J, leaving 7 bases unmatched. Germline lookup yields CDR1 GTSNPN and CDR2 SVGIG (reference sequence). This CDR3 comprises 13 residues. CDR3 residues: CAWGRQGAVGYTF. The CDR3 DNA reads as TGTGCCTGGGGGCGACAGGGGGCGGTTGGCTACACCTTC.

The genes are TRBV27 and TRBJ1-5; 8 bases are a match to TRBD1. This CDR3 spans 14 amino acids. Germline V gene lookup returns CDR1 MNHEY and CDR2 SMNVEV (reference sequence). J lost 7 bases, V lost 6 bases, and 8 bases had no gene match. CDR3 DNA sequence: TGTGCCAGCAGACTCCAGGGGGCAGGACAGCCCCAGCATTTT. Translated, it gives CASRLQGAGQPQHF.

The CDR3 nucleotides are TGTGCCAGCAGCTTATTGGGACAGGGGCGTGTGACTAGCACAGATACGCAGTATTTT. Its translation is CASSLLGQGRVTSTDTQYF. V and J are TRBV7-6 and TRBJ2-3, with 10 bases aligning to TRBD1. This CDR3 spans 19 amino acids. V lost 2 bases to trimming and J lost 0 bases; unmatched junction nucleotides: 11. CDR1 is SGHVS, CDR2 FNYEAQ, per germline.

The chain carries TRBV4-3 and TRBJ2-7, with D possibly TRBD2 on 6 matching bases. Trimming pared 0 bases from V and 5 bases from J, leaving 23 bases between. Germline V gene data show CDR1 as LGHNA and CDR2 as YSLEER. There are 18 residues in the CDR3. The CDR3 spells CASSQEWRGGSNEDEQYF. The CDR3 DNA sequence: TGCGCCAGCAGCCAAGAGTGGCGGGGAGGATCGAATGAGGACGAGCAGTACTTC.

V usage is TRBV18 and J usage is TRBJ2-1; TRBD1 matches at 8 bases. V lost 3 bases, J lost 2 bases, and 3 bases stayed unmatched. The CDR3 runs to 15 residues. Germline CDR1 and CDR2: KGHSH and LQKENI. The CDR3 coding sequence is TGTGCCAGCTCACCGGACAGGGCCGCCTACAATGAGCAGTTCTTC. It yields the protein CASSPDRAAYNEQFF. Complete variable domain (other parts from reference TRBV18 and TRBJ2-1): NAGVMQNPRHLVRRRGQEARLRCSPMKGHSHVYWYRQLPEEGLKFMVYLQKENIIDESGMPKERFSAEFPKEGPSILRIQQVVRGDSAAYFCASSPDRAAYNEQFFGPGTRLTVL.

The J gene is TRBJ2-3, the V gene TRBV5-4; 9 nucleotides match TRBD1. Germline V lookup: CDR1 SGHNT, CDR2 YYREEE (reference sequence). The length of the CDR3 is 15 residues. Unmatched junction bases numbered 8, after V lost 3 bases and J lost 6 bases. The DNA of the CDR3 is TGTGCCAGCAGCTCCCGGGACAGGGTATTCGATACGCAGTATTTT. Protein: CASSSRDRVFDTQYF.